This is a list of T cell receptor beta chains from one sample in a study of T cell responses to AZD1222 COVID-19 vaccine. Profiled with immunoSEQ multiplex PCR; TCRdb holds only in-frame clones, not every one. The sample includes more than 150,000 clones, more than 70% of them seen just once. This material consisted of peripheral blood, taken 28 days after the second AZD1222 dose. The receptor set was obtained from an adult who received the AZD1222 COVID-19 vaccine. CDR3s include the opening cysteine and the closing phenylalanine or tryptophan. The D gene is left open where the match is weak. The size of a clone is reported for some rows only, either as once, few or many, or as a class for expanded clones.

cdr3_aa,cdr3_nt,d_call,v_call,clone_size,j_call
CAISVDRAGELFF,TGTGCCATCAGTGTGGACCGAGCCGGGGAGCTGTTTTTT,-,TRBV10-3,-,TRBJ2-2
CASSQGTSRHEQYF,TGTGCCAGCAGCCAGGGGACTAGCAGGCACGAGCAGTACTTC,TRBD2,TRBV3-1/TRBV3-2,-,TRBJ2-7
CAWSVTPGQPQHF,TGTGCCTGGAGTGTAACACCAGGTCAGCCCCAGCATTTT,-,TRBV30,-,TRBJ1-5
CASSIRETLAGVEGEQYF,TGTGCCAGCAGCATAAGGGAAACCTTAGCGGGAGTGGAAGGCGAGCAGTACTTC,TRBD2,TRBV5-6,-,TRBJ2-7
CASSVDPRSSYNSPLHF,TGTGCCAGCAGCGTAGATCCACGGAGCTCCTATAATTCACCCCTCCACTTT,-,TRBV9,-,TRBJ1-6
CASRPSGTYNEQFF,TGTGCCAGCAGGCCTAGCGGGACGTACAATGAGCAGTTCTTC,TRBD2,TRBV6-5,once,TRBJ2-1
CAISGEGLTAQYF,TGTGCCATCAGTGGAGAGGGACTGACTGCGCAGTATTTT,-,TRBV10-3,-,TRBJ2-3
CASSLSTSPHEQYF,TGTGCCAGCAGTTTATCAACGTCCCCCCACGAGCAGTACTTC,-,TRBV28,few,TRBJ2-7
CASSPRGLAGGSSYEQYF,TGTGCCAGCTCACCAAGGGGACTAGCGGGGGGAAGCTCCTACGAGCAGTACTTC,TRBD2,TRBV18,-,TRBJ2-7
CASSPDPGLGRTEAFF,TGTGCCAGCAGCCCAGATCCGGGGTTGGGGCGCACTGAAGCTTTCTTT,-,TRBV7-8,-,TRBJ1-1
CAISESKGNQPQHF,TGTGCCATCAGTGAGTCGAAAGGGAATCAGCCCCAGCATTTT,-,TRBV10-3,-,TRBJ1-5
CATSRPHRVQETQYF,TGTGCCACCAGCAGACCGCACAGGGTGCAAGAGACCCAGTACTTC,-,TRBV15,-,TRBJ2-5
CASSSSKFRATNEKLFF,TGTGCCAGCAGCTCATCAAAATTCAGAGCGACTAATGAAAAACTGTTTTTT,-,TRBV7-2,once,TRBJ1-4
CASSQDLRDRAFF,TGTGCCAGCAGCCAAGATCTGAGGGACCGAGCTTTCTTT,-,TRBV4-2,-,TRBJ1-1
CASSPGQGVVHEQYF,TGTGCCAGCTCACCGGGACAGGGGGTCGTTCACGAGCAGTACTTC,TRBD1,TRBV18,-,TRBJ2-7
CASSLASGAGGPDTQYF,TGTGCCAGCAGCTTAGCGAGCGGTGCAGGGGGCCCAGATACGCAGTATTTT,TRBD1,TRBV7-2,-,TRBJ2-3
CASSYRGGDTQYF,TGTGCCAGCAGTTACAGGGGCGGAGATACGCAGTATTTT,-,TRBV6-5,-,TRBJ2-3
CASTKTDEKLFF,TGCGCCAGCACCAAGACAGATGAAAAACTGTTTTTT,-,TRBV23-1,-,TRBJ1-4
CASSLVPGETQYF,TGTGCCAGCAGCTTGGTCCCTGGGGAGACCCAGTACTTC,-,TRBV5-6,-,TRBJ2-5
CASSPRTDNSYEQYF,TGTGCCAGCAGCCCTAGGACAGACAACTCCTACGAGCAGTACTTC,-,TRBV27,-,TRBJ2-7
CASSFQGQSAGANVLTF,TGCGCCAGCAGCTTCCAGGGCCAAAGCGCTGGGGCCAACGTCCTGACTTTC,-,TRBV5-1,-,TRBJ2-6
CASSLELAGLARTNEQFF,TGTGCCAGCAGCTTGGAACTAGCCGGGCTGGCAAGAACCAATGAGCAGTTCTTC,-,TRBV5-4,-,TRBJ2-1
CASSLPRGRSRETQYF,TGTGCCAGCAGCTTACCCAGGGGGCGTTCTAGAGAGACCCAGTACTTC,TRBD1,TRBV11-2,-,TRBJ2-5
CASSYSSENTGELFF,TGTGCCAGCAGTTACTCTTCGGAAAACACCGGGGAGCTGTTTTTT,-,TRBV6-2/TRBV6-3,few,TRBJ2-2
CASSLDQLNTDTQYF,TGTGCCAGCAGCTTAGATCAGCTTAACACAGATACGCAGTATTTT,-,TRBV7-9,-,TRBJ2-3
CASSLVQAAGEQYF,TGTGCCAGCAGTTTGGTACAGGCCGCCGGCGAGCAGTACTTC,-,TRBV28,once,TRBJ2-7
CASSPQRTVVNEKLFF,TGTGCCAGCAGCCCTCAAAGGACAGTCGTTAATGAAAAACTGTTTTTT,-,TRBV7-2,-,TRBJ1-4
CASSAAWDEQYF,TGTGCCAGCAGTGCTGCCTGGGACGAGCAGTACTTC,-,TRBV12-3/TRBV12-4,-,TRBJ2-7
CAWAPPGGRTYNEQFF,TGTGCCTGGGCCCCCCCGGGGGGGCGGACCTACAATGAGCAGTTCTTC,TRBD2,TRBV30,-,TRBJ2-1
CASSQDSDQPQHF,TGTGCCAGCAGCCAAGATTCGGATCAGCCCCAGCATTTT,-,TRBV14,-,TRBJ1-5
CASSDGGDRGYNEQFF,TGTGCCAGTAGTGACGGCGGGGACAGGGGTTACAATGAGCAGTTCTTC,TRBD1,TRBV19,-,TRBJ2-1
CASTPGLAGVSGEQYF,TGTGCCAGCACGCCGGGACTAGCGGGAGTATCGGGGGAGCAGTACTTC,TRBD2,TRBV7-6,-,TRBJ2-7
CASSRESGYEQYF,TGTGCCAGTAGCCGCGAGTCGGGCTACGAGCAGTACTTC,-,TRBV19,-,TRBJ2-7